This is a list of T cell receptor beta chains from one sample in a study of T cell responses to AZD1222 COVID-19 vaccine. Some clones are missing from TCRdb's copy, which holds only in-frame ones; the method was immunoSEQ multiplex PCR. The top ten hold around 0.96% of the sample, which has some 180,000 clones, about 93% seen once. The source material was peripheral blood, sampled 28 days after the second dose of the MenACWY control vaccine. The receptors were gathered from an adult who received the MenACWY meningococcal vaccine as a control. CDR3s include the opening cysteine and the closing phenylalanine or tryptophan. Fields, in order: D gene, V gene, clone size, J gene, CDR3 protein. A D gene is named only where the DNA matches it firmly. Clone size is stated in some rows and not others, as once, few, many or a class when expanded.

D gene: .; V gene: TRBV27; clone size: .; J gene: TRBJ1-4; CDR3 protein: CASSLSRRGPEKLFF
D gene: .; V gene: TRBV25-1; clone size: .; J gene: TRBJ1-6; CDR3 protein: CASRSQGLGSPLHF
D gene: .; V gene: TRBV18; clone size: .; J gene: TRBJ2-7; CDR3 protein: CASSPGPTGLYEQYF
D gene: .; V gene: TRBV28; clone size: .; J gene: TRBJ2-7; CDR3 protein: CASSFFASYEQYF
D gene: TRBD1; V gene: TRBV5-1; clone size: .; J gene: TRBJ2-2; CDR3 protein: CASSFAGQGTGELFF
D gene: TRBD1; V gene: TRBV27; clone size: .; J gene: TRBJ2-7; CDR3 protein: CASRVGTVAYEQYF
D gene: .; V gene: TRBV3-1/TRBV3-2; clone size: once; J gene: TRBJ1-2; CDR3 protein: CASSQGEFYGYTF
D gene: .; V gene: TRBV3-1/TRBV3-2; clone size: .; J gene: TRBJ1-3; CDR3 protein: CASSPRWDHSGNTIYF
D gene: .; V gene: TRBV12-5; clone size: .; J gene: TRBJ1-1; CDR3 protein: CASGLGINTEAFF
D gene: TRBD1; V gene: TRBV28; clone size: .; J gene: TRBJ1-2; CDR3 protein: CASSADRAGGYTF
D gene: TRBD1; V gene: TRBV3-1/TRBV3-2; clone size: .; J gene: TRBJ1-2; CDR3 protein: CASSQARDSLFGYTF
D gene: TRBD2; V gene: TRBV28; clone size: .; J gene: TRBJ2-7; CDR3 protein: CASSRLAGGTWEQYF
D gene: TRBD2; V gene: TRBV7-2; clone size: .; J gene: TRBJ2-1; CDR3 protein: CASSLGWEGGEQFF
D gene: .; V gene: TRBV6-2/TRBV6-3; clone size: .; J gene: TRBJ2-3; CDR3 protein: CASSRRLVRKADYTQYF
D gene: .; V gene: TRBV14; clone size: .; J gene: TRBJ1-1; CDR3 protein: CASSQDVNTEAFF
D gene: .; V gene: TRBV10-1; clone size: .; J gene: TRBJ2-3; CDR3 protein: CASTGKQGRKDTQYF
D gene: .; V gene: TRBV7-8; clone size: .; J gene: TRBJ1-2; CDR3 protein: CASSQDSYYGYTF
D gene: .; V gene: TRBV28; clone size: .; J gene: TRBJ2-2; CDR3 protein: CASSQNQLNTGELFF
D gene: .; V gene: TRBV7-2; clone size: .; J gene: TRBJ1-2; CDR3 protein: CASSLDPGYGYTF
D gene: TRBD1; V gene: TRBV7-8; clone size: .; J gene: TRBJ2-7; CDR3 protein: CASRHRDSGTYEQYF
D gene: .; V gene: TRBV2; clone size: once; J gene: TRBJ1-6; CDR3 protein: CASSDTSSYNSPLHF
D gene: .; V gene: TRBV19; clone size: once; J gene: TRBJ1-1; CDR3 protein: CASRPDGGNTEAFF
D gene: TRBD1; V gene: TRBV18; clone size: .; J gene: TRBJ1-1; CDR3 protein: CASSPRTGDTEAFF
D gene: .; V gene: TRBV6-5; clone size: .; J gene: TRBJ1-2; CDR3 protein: CASSPGGTNYGYTF
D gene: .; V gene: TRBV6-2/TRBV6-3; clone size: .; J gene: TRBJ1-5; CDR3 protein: CASSGGVGNQPQHF
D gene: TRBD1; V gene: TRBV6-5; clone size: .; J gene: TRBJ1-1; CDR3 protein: CASGQGARGTEAFF
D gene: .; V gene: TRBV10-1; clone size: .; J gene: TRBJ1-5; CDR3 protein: CASSDGQGEGNQPQHF
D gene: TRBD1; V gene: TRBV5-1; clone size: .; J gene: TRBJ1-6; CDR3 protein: CASSLRQGRDSPLHF
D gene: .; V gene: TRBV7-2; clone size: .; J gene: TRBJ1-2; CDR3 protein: CASSPQFSGDGYTF
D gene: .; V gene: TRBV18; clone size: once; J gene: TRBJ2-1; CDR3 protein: CASSVRDRENEQFF
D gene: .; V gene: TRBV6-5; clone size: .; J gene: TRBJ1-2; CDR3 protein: CASSYKGTSYGYTF